This TCR beta chain emerged from a study of OX40 agonist ivuxolimab in advanced cancers. Study-wide results and caveats: No antigen was identified for the clonally expanded peripheral T cells.

In the case of this clone: Antigen specificity is unknown.

The germline V gene has CDR1 SQVTM and CDR2 ANQGSEA. The CDR3 loop spans 14 amino acids. The V gene lost 4 bases and the J gene lost 7 bases, with 16 bases spanning the gap. Sequencing was performed with immunoSEQ multiplex PCR; in TCRdb, only in-frame clones are kept and a portion is missing. The table records over 65,000 clones, approximately 80% of them present only once. This TCR derives from an adult with an advanced solid tumor such as melanoma, head and neck, liver or kidney cancer. This sample comprised CD4+ or CD8+ T cells sorted from blood, obtained in a trial of the OX40 agonist ivuxolimab. The rearrangement links TRBV29-1 to TRBJ1-4, with D unresolved. The CDR3 region is CSVALWSKGEKLFF. The CDR3 coding sequence is TGCAGCGTTGCCCTTTGGTCTAAGGGTGAAAAACTGTTTTTT. The full variable domain, its missing parts supplied by reference TRBV29-1 and TRBJ1-4, is SAVISQKPSRDICQRGTSLTIQCQVDSQVTMMFWYRQQPGQSLTLIATANQGSEATYESGFVIDKFPISRPNLTFSTLTVSNMSPEDSSIYLCSVALWSKGEKLFFGSGTQLSVL.